This T cell receptor beta chain emerged from a study of OX40 agonist ivuxolimab in advanced cancers. The wider study: Patients in dose escalation had liver, melanoma, kidney or head and neck cancers.

The CDR3 is made up of 16 amino acids. Germline V CDR1 and CDR2: SGHAT, FQNNGV. Trimming cost V 8 bases and J 4 bases, with 20 bases left between them. Using immunoSEQ multiplex PCR, the repertoire was profiled, and TCRdb retains in-frame clones only, with some absent. Found here are about 5,600 clones, about 70% of them singletons; the top ten hold around 34%. The genes are TRBV11-2 and TRBJ2-2, with TRBD1 as a possible D gene (6 bases). This clonotype was sampled from an adult with an advanced solid tumor such as melanoma, head and neck, liver or kidney cancer. The sequencing used CD4+ or CD8+ T cells sorted from blood, collected in a trial of the OX40 agonist ivuxolimab. CDR3 amino acids: CASCPRGSLSTGELFF. The CDR3 DNA reads as TGTGCCAGCTGTCCAAGGGGGAGTTTAAGCACCGGGGAGCTGTTTTTT.